What follows describes a single TCR beta chain. What this receptor recognizes is not known. Base qualities are not recorded, but no much larger clone differs from it by a single base. One collaborating source in Seattle enrolled patients during active infection and followed them longitudinally through the course of disease. Collaborating institutions collected whole blood in K2EDTA tubes following their own protocols. For TCRbeta analysis, collaborators shipped samples as frozen whole blood, isolated PBMCs, or DNA extracted from either of those sample types. The sample originates from a study of blood T cell repertoires in COVID-19 (dated by TCRdb to about 2020). About the full investigation: Samples from collaborators originated in the United States, Italy and Spain and spanned both the acute and convalescent phases of COVID-19. The material from the prospective study consisted of cDNA or gDNA derived from T cells, B-cell-depleted T cells, or PBMCs. Subjects who had been exposed to COVID-19, were actively infected with it, or had recovered from it provided the deeply sampled blood TCRbeta repertoires that made up the dataset. The repertoires were released in a freely available public database meant as a resource for research on the immune response to SARS-CoV-2. Samples were obtained from the ongoing ImmuneRACE study (first 160 participants) and from 1,000 to 1,500 subjects provided by 6 global collaborators. The sample metadata nearly always contained a de-identified subject ID, COVID-19 status, age in years and sex. Where available, HLA class I and class II types were taken from metadata supplied by the sample provider and were not determined by assay-based typing. Paper-wide results and their limitations: The quantity of clinical and demographic metadata differed by source and by participant and was supplied without curation.

The immunoSEQ Assay, a bias-controlled multiplex PCR, was used to amplify TCRbeta CDR3 regions from genomic DNA. The original pipeline was this. Nucleated cell counts per sample were estimated from amplification of reference gene primers within the assay. Sequence reads were collapsed and filtered to measure the absolute abundance of every unique TCRbeta CDR3 rearrangement. Productive Simpson clonality was computed per sample as the square root of Simpson's diversity index over productive rearrangements. What TCRdb holds here is the immuneACCESS table cut down to in-frame rearrangements. Part of the clones is not present; checked against another copy, under half of the missing clones reflect an unresolved V gene, and the others are unexplained. V, J and clone size reflect that table, while D and trimming were determined from the DNA. The sample table contains some 130,000 clones; only one count was recorded for about 89% of them. Roughly 3.9% of the sample belongs to the ten largest clones.

Input material: peripheral blood. The origin of this receptor is a man aged 60 to 69 with COVID-19, enrolled during active disease.

The DNA is as follows: TGTGCCAGCAGTTACGATCTTCGGGAGTCACCCCTCCACTTT. This encodes CASSYDLRESPLHF. The chain employs TRBV6-5 and TRBJ1-6; the D gene cannot be resolved reliably. The germline V gene provides CDR1 MNHEY and CDR2 SVGAGI. The CDR3 numbers 14 residues from cysteine through phenylalanine. This entry keeps only the CDR3 DNA: 42 bases, framed from base 1. A distance of 12 bases separates the germline ends of V and J, which lose 2 bases and 10 bases respectively.